Each of the 29 T cell receptor beta chains below was sequenced from the same sample in a study of CD8 T cells in ankylosing spondylitis (TCRdb year 2017). Library preparation was by 5' RACE. The sequencing machine was an Illumina HiSeq 2500. The public reads were reanalyzed by TCRdb: fastp trimming at Q25, MiXCR alignment, in-frame beta chains only. Records with the same CDR3 protein are collapsed into one entry carrying the most frequent genes and DNA. A total of around 280,000 distinct CDR3 sequences appear in this sample, 20% of them only once. The top ten constitute 7.5% to 9% of the sample. The source material was blood, either unsorted or a sorted T cell fraction (not recorded which). The receptor set was obtained from a male donor with ankylosing spondylitis or in good health (not recorded which).

This clonotype was counted at least ten times. V usage is TRBV5-6 and J usage is TRBJ2-7; D gene ambiguous. V lost 0 bases to trimming and J lost 3 bases, with 7 bases between them. Germline assignment: CDR1 SGHDT and CDR2 YYEEEE. The CDR3 totals 13 residues. The CDR3 DNA sequence: TGTGCCAGCAGCTTGGCGACCGGCTACGAGCAGTACGTC. This translates into CASSLATGYEQYV.

CDR3 region: CASSDWDIDYEQYV. The CDR3 DNA follows: TGCGCCAGCAGTGACTGGGACATAGACTACGAGCAGTACGTC. The rearrangement joins TRBV10-2 to TRBJ2-7; the D gene is possibly TRBD1 (6 bases). The CDR3 loop spans 14 amino acids. From germline, CDR1 is WSHSY and CDR2 SAAADI. V gave up 3 bases and J gave up 3 bases, with 12 bases separating them.

The DNA for the CDR3 is TGTGCCAGCAGCCTTCTAATCACCGGGGAGCTGTTTTTT. This translates into CASSLLITGELFF. The chain combines TRBV3-1 with TRBJ2-2; D gene ambiguous. Deletions cut 4 bases from V and 4 bases from J, with 7 bases between. CDR3 size: 13 residues. Germline CDR1 and CDR2: LGHDT and YNNKEL (reference sequence). Full variable domain (remainder filled in from reference TRBV3-1 and TRBJ2-2): DTAVSQTPKYLVTQMGNDKSIKCEQNLGHDTMYWYKQDSKKFLKIMFSYNNKELIINETVPNRFSPKSPDKAHLNLHINSLELGDSAVYFCASSLLITGELFFGEGSRLTVL.

This chain links TRBV7-9 with TRBJ1-1; D not resolved. CDR1 and CDR2 (germline): SEHNR, FQNEAQ (reference sequence). V gave up 3 bases and J gave up 1 base, with 12 bases separating them. The CDR3 sequence is 15 residues long. The CDR3 sequence is CASSLATAPNTEAFF. DNA of the CDR3: TGTGCCAGCAGCTTGGCTACAGCGCCGAACACTGAAGCTTTCTTT.

The chain joins TRBV5-1 to TRBJ2-1; tentative D call: TRBD2 (5 bases). Trimming took off 4 bases at V and 5 bases at J, with 19 bases between the two ends. This CDR3 has 16 residues. Per germline, CDR1 SGHRS and CDR2 YFSETQ. CDR3 loop: CASSLGTGISDNEQFF. CDR3 in DNA: TGCGCCAGCAGCCTGGGAACCGGGATCAGTGACAATGAGCAGTTCTTC.

This clonotype was seen only a few times. DNA of the CDR3: TGTGCCAGCAGCCCTAACAGGGCCGATTCACCCCTCCACTTT. Translated: CASSPNRADSPLHF. This chain links TRBV12-3 or TRBV12-4 with TRBJ1-6; D is perhaps TRBD1 (6 bases). With 6 bases removed from V and 8 bases from J, the gap between germline ends came to 14 bases. The CDR3 spans 14 residues.

The chain joins TRBV4-1 to TRBJ1-2; D remains ambiguous. CDR1 and CDR2 from the germline V gene are MGHRA and YSYEKL. The CDR3 loop spans 13 amino acids. V was shortened by 3 bases and J by 5 bases, with 10 bases between the two germline ends. In nucleotides, the CDR3 is TGCGCCAGCAGCCATCCCTCAGGTTATGGCTACACCTTC. As protein: CASSHPSGYGYTF.

This clonotype was counted between two and nine times. V and J are TRBV12-3 or TRBV12-4 and TRBJ1-5; 9 nucleotides match TRBD1. The CDR3 loop spans 15 amino acids. Trimming at V came to 5 bases and at J to 7 bases, leaving 9 bases not matched to a gene. The CDR3 coding sequence is TGTGCCAGCAGTGCGACAGGGGGAGGAGGACAGCCCCAGCATTTT. Its protein is CASSATGGGGQPQHF.

The chain combines TRBV9 with TRBJ2-1; 10 bases are a match to TRBD2. The junction had 8 bases not matched to a gene; V was cut back by 3 bases and J by 8 bases. The CDR3 consists of 15 residues. Germline values: CDR1 SGDLS, CDR2 YYNGEE. CDR3 sequence: CASSASAGGRYEQFF. The CDR3 DNA follows: TGTGCCAGCAGCGCCTCAGCGGGGGGGCGATATGAGCAGTTCTTC.

This clonotype was detected a few times. V is TRBV7-3 and J is TRBJ2-3; 7 bases are a match to TRBD1. This CDR3 is 13 amino acids long. The ends lost 5 bases at V and 6 bases at J; junction bases unmatched: 5. Germline V CDR1 and CDR2: SGHTA, FQGTGA. Here the CDR3 DNA reads TGTGCCAGCAGCGTCGACAGGGACGATACGCAGTATTTT. This translates into CASSVDRDDTQYF.

This chain connects TRBV12-3 or TRBV12-4 to TRBJ1-1; a weak D match, TRBD1 (5 bases). The CDR3 has 15 amino acids. Trimming took off 5 bases at V and 0 bases at J, with 13 bases between the two ends. The DNA of the CDR3 is TGTGCCAGCAGTCCCCCCGCAGGGATGAACACTGAAGCTTTCTTT. It specifies CASSPPAGMNTEAFF.

This clonotype was observed a handful of times. V and J are TRBV20-1 and TRBJ1-5; maybe TRBD1 (6 bases). There are 12 residues in the CDR3. The V end was cut by 4 bases, the J end by 7 bases, with 11 bases between. Germline lookup yields CDR1 DFQATT and CDR2 SNEGSKA (reference sequence). CDR3 in amino acids: CSANRGVQPQHF. Written as DNA, the CDR3 is TGCAGTGCTAATAGGGGGGTCCAGCCCCAGCATTTT.

Ten or more counts support this clonotype. This rearrangement joins TRBV27 to TRBJ2-2, with TRBD2 identical over 9 bases. CDR1 is MNHEY, CDR2 SMNVEV, per germline (reference sequence). The CDR3 loop spans 15 amino acids. V lost 7 bases to trimming and J lost 5 bases; unmatched junction nucleotides: 8. The CDR3 spells CASTPGLAGTGELFF. CDR3 in DNA: TGTGCCAGCACACCGGGACTAGCAGGGACCGGGGAGCTGTTTTTT.

A remark on this clonotype: It may be a read error: a sequence one base away is much more abundant. The CDR3 reads CASSATHQETQYF. The DNA of the CDR3 is TGTGCCAGCAGTGCGACTCACCAAGAGACCCAGTACTTC. The V call is TRBV3-1, the J call TRBJ2-5, with no clear D. V was clipped by 6 bases and J by 0 bases, with 8 bases between them. Germline CDR1 reads LGHDT; CDR2 reads YNNKEL (reference sequence). There are 13 residues in the CDR3.

This clonotype turned up a few times. The chain combines TRBV12-3 or TRBV12-4 with TRBJ2-1; TRBD2 agrees at 8 bases. This CDR3 has 12 amino acids. J gave up 8 bases and V 7 bases, and 4 bases lay outside the gene matches. CDR3 DNA sequence: TGTGCCAGCACCCTCGGGGGGGATGAGCAGTTCTTC. Its translation is CASTLGGDEQFF.

This clonotype was seen a few times. This chain links TRBV10-3 with TRBJ1-5, with 8 positions matching TRBD1. This CDR3 has 13 residues. V shed 6 bases and J 2 bases; nucleotides not matched to a gene: 0. Germline lookup yields CDR1 ENHRY and CDR2 SYGVKD. The CDR3 nucleotides are TGTGCCATCAGGGACAGGGGCAATCAGCCCCAGCATTTT. Protein sequence: CAIRDRGNQPQHF.

The chain is built from TRBV20-1 and TRBJ2-2; no clear D. The CDR3 covers 11 residues. V dropped 6 bases and J dropped 7 bases, with 9 bases sitting between them. The germline V gene has CDR1 DFQATT and CDR2 SNEGSKA (reference sequence). CDR3 DNA: TGCAGTGCCGACCGGCACGGGGAGCTGTTTTTT. As protein: CSADRHGELFF.

The chain combines TRBV18 with TRBJ2-5; a possible D gene is TRBD1 (5 bases). The germline CDR1 and CDR2 sequences are KGHSH and LQKENI. V was shortened by 5 bases and J by 2 bases, with 9 bases between the two germline ends. This CDR3 region has 13 residues. CDR3 loop: CASSTTVQETQYF. Here the CDR3 DNA reads TGTGCCAGCTCAACGACAGTACAAGAGACCCAGTACTTC.

This clonotype occurred many times. This chain uses TRBV6-1 with TRBJ2-2; D call uncertain. The length of the CDR3 is 14 residues. Germline assignment: CDR1 MNHNS and CDR2 SASEGT. V was shortened by 5 bases and J by 3 bases, with 10 bases between the two germline ends. The chain's CDR3 is CASSPIRYTGELFF. The DNA for the CDR3 is TGTGCCAGCAGTCCCATTCGATACACCGGGGAGCTGTTTTTT.

The table lists this clonotype with a few counts. The V gene is TRBV28, the J gene TRBJ1-2; the D gene is possibly TRBD1 (5 bases). The CDR3 totals 15 residues. Trimming took 6 bases from V and 3 from J, leaving 17 bases between them. Germline V gene lookup returns CDR1 MDHEN and CDR2 SYDVKM. CDR3 sequence (DNA): TGTGCCAGCAGACCTCCCTGGGGGGTTTACTATGGCTACACCTTC. Its protein is CASRPPWGVYYGYTF.

This chain links TRBV18 with TRBJ1-2; D perhaps matches TRBD1 (6 bases). CDR1 is KGHSH, CDR2 LQKENI, per germline. This CDR3 is built from 15 residues. The germline V and J ends were trimmed by 0 bases and 1 base, with 9 bases remaining between them. The CDR3 reads CASSPPARGNYGYTF. The CDR3 nucleotides are TGTGCCAGCTCACCACCGGCCAGGGGTAACTATGGCTACACCTTC.

This clonotype was observed a few times. The genes are TRBV3-1 and TRBJ2-1, with TRBD2 matching over 8 bases. V dropped 1 base and J dropped 3; count of bases not matched to a gene: 5. This CDR3 contains 16 residues. Germline V lookup: CDR1 LGHDT, CDR2 YNNKEL (reference sequence). This CDR3 reads CASSQVASGYYNEQFF. In DNA form, the CDR3 reads TGTGCCAGCAGCCAAGTTGCTAGCGGGTACTACAATGAGCAGTTCTTC.

The V call is TRBV27, the J call TRBJ1-5, with a possible D match to TRBD1 (6 bases). CDR3 length equals 17 residues. V gave up 6 bases and J gave up 0 bases, with 18 bases separating them. Germline CDR1 reads MNHEY; CDR2 reads SMNVEV (reference sequence). The CDR3: CASSHWGRGYSNQPQHF. CDR3 bases: TGTGCCAGCAGCCATTGGGGCAGGGGTTATAGCAATCAGCCCCAGCATTTT.

The V gene is TRBV15, the J gene TRBJ1-2; a possible D gene is TRBD1 (6 bases). V shed 1 base and J shed 0 bases, with 12 bases lying between them. Per the germline V gene, CDR1 is LNHNV and CDR2 is YYDKDF (reference sequence). The CDR3 runs to 16 residues. In DNA form, the CDR3 reads TGTGCCACCAGCAGAGTCCGGGACACAACTAACTATGGCTACACCTTC. This sequence encodes CATSRVRDTTNYGYTF.

This clonotype was detected a few times. The chain has TRBV28 and TRBJ1-1; no definite D call. The ends were cut back, 6 bases at V and 3 bases at J, with 2 bases in the middle. This CDR3 has 10 residues. CDR1 is MDHEN, CDR2 SYDVKM, per germline. The CDR3 protein is CASRDTEAFF. The CDR3 region has the DNA TGTGCCAGCAGGGACACTGAAGCTTTCTTT.

The table lists this clonotype with a few counts. The rearrangement uses TRBV3-1 and TRBJ2-2; 7 nucleotides line up with TRBD2. The germline gives CDR1 LGHDT, CDR2 YNNKEL (reference sequence). This CDR3 comprises 17 residues. Trimming took 3 bases from V and 0 from J; bases not matched to a gene: 7. CDR3 amino acids: CASSHPYSGSNTGELFF. The CDR3 DNA sequence: TGTGCCAGCAGCCATCCTTATAGCGGGTCGAACACCGGGGAGCTGTTTTTT.

V usage is TRBV7-2 and J usage is TRBJ2-3, with D perhaps matching TRBD1 (6 bases). V lost 7 bases, J lost 1 base, and 18 bases lay in between. Germline assignment: CDR1 SGHTA and CDR2 FQGNSA. The CDR3 length is 16 residues. DNA of the CDR3: TGTGCCAGCAACCGCAGGGGAATCGGCGGCACAGATACGCAGTATTTT. Encoded protein: CASNRRGIGGTDTQYF.

The count of this clonotype is one. This chain connects TRBV28 to TRBJ2-3; D might be TRBD2 (5 bases). The CDR3 is 13 amino acids. The V gene's germline CDR1 is MDHEN and CDR2 SYDVKM. Trimming stripped 7 bases from V and 1 base from J, with 9 bases between. CDR3 nucleotides: TGTGCCAGCATGTATAGCGGCACAGATACGCAGTATTTT. The encoded protein is CASMYSGTDTQYF.

In its sample, this clonotype was seen many times. The chain joins TRBV5-1 to TRBJ2-1, with TRBD1 as a possible D gene (5 bases). The V and J ends lost 0 bases and 5 bases respectively, with 12 bases between them. Germline V gene data show CDR1 as SGHRS and CDR2 as YFSETQ. This CDR3 has 15 amino acids. CDR3 in amino acids: CASSLGWGMDNEQFF. Here the CDR3 DNA reads TGCGCCAGCAGCTTGGGTTGGGGCATGGACAATGAGCAGTTCTTC.